This T cell receptor (beta chain) was recorded in a study of blood T cell repertoires in COVID-19. Libraries were prepared by immunoSEQ multiplex PCR; TCRdb keeps only in-frame clonotypes and omits some of them. The sample consists of about 240,000 clones, around 85% of them appearing once. The germline CDR1 and CDR2 sequences are SEHNR and FQNEAQ (reference sequence). This CDR3 has 15 amino acids. Between the trimmed V and J ends, which lost 5 bases and 4 bases, there was a span of 17 bases. This chain links TRBV7-9 with TRBJ1-1; D not resolved. The sequence came from a woman aged 25 to 39 who had recovered from COVID-19. Material: peripheral blood. The DNA for the CDR3 is TGTGCCAGCAGCCCCGGGTTAGCCGTACTCACTGAAGCTTTCTTT. This encodes CASSPGLAVLTEAFF.